Following are 8 T cell receptor beta chains from one sample sequenced in a study of response to subunit inactivated influenza vaccine. TCRdb called the RT-PCR reads again in MiXCR, with one record for every CDR3 protein. The table lists 610,000 or so distinct CDR3 sequences, around 15% of them singletons. The starting material was PBMCs from blood, obtained 11 to 12 days after vaccination. Every receptor here comes from a man aged 45 to 65 who received an inactivated influenza vaccine.

Only a few counts were recorded for this clonotype. V is TRBV28 and J is TRBJ1-3; TRBD1 aligns across 10 bases. Trimming cost V 5 bases and J 4 bases; bases outside gene matches: 8. Germline CDR1 reads MDHEN; CDR2 reads SYDVKM. This CDR3 comprises 16 residues. CDR3 DNA sequence: TGTGCCAGCAGTGTTCCGGGACAGGGGAAAGGAAACACCATATATTTT. Residues: CASSVPGQGKGNTIYF.

This clonotype was observed a few times. The germline gene is not matched at one end of the junction; a read error may be the cause. V usage is TRBV28 and J usage is TRBJ2-7; D not resolved. The CDR3 covers 12 residues. Germline V gene lookup returns CDR1 MDHEN and CDR2 SYDVKM. This CDR3 is CASSSRPYGQYF. The CDR3 coding sequence is TGTGCCAGCAGTTCCCGACCCTACGGGCAGTACTTC.

The chain recombines TRBV20-1 with TRBJ2-7; 8 nucleotides line up with TRBD1. Germline values: CDR1 DFQATT, CDR2 SNEGSKA (reference sequence). The V and J ends lost 5 bases and 2 bases, in that order; junction bases with no gene match: 11. This CDR3 is 15 amino acids long. CDR3 nucleotides: TGCAGTGCTCCTCCTACGGACAGGGTCGCCTACGAGCAGTACTTC. It is translated as CSAPPTDRVAYEQYF.

This clonotype was seen at least ten times. The genes are TRBV15 and TRBJ2-5, with D unresolved. Trimming stripped 0 bases from V and 1 base from J, with 3 bases between. The CDR3 runs 13 residues. CDR1 and CDR2 (germline): LNHNV, YYDKDF (reference sequence). The CDR3 sequence is CATSRDPQETQYF. The CDR3 nucleotides are TGTGCCACCAGCAGAGATCCCCAAGAGACCCAGTACTTC.

This chain joins TRBV12-3 or TRBV12-4 and TRBJ2-3; no definite D call. The V and J ends lost 1 base and 0 bases respectively, with 8 bases between them. The CDR3 has 15 residues. The CDR3 spells CASSLGFFSTDTQYF. CDR3 in DNA: TGTGCCAGCAGTTTAGGGTTTTTTAGCACAGATACGCAGTATTTT.

There are many counts of this clonotype. The chain combines TRBV6-1 with TRBJ2-1; 9 bases map to TRBD1. The germline V gene has CDR1 MNHNS and CDR2 SASEGT. The CDR3 extends over 15 amino acids. The trim removed 5 bases at V and 6 bases at J, leaving 8 bases unmatched. CDR3 DNA sequence: TGTGCCAGCAGTCCTGCCCGGGACAGGGTCAATGAGCAGTTCTTC. It codes for CASSPARDRVNEQFF.

Details on this clonotype: The junction shows a germline mismatch at one end, possibly a read error. This CDR3 reads CASSPSRGSDTKYF. The CDR3 DNA reads TGTGCCAGCAGCCCATCGCGGGGCTCAGATACGAAGTATTTT. V gene TRBV7-9 combines with J gene TRBJ2-3; possibly TRBD2 for D (6 bases). The CDR3 is 14 amino acids. Germline lookup yields CDR1 SEHNR and CDR2 FQNEAQ (reference sequence).

This clonotype was observed a handful of times. The chain joins TRBV7-6 to TRBJ2-3; 9 bases align to TRBD2. V lost 5 bases, J lost 4 bases, and 10 bases stayed unmatched. The germline V gene has CDR1 SGHVS and CDR2 FNYEAQ. The CDR3 contains 16 residues. The DNA for the CDR3 is TGTGCCAGCAGCCCCACAATAGCGGGAGAGGCAGATACGCAGTATTTT. Its protein product is CASSPTIAGEADTQYF.